The 20 T cell receptor beta chains reported below all come from one sample, sequenced in a study of T-cell reconstitution after alpha-beta-depleted transplantation in children. Construction of the TCRbeta library involved unique molecular identifiers. Each CDR3 protein is one row after TCRdb ran MiXCR on the PCR reads. The sample has 600,000 to 700,000 distinct CDR3 sequences, 13% seen once. The sample in question was PBMCs, obtained before TCRalphabeta/CD19-depleted stem cell transplant. The source is a girl aged 2-15 years with congenital amegakaryocytic thrombocytopenia, due to receive a stem cell transplant.

This chain connects TRBV5-1 to TRBJ2-3; unclear D gene. This CDR3 region has 13 residues. The germline V gene encodes CDR1 SGHRS and CDR2 YFSETQ. Trimming cost V 0 bases and J 6 bases, with 8 bases left between them. CDR3 sequence reads: CASSLADWDTQYF. The CDR3 nucleotides are TGCGCCAGCAGCTTGGCCGATTGGGATACGCAGTATTTT.

At least ten counts were recorded for this clonotype. This chain joins TRBV20-1 and TRBJ2-1; 12 bases are shared with TRBD2. The germline V gene has CDR1 DFQATT and CDR2 SNEGSKA (reference sequence). This CDR3 is 14 amino acids long. V trimming: 6 bases; J trimming: 6 bases; junction bases outside the gene matches: 6. In DNA, the CDR3 is TGCAGTGCCACAGTGACTAGCGGGGGCAATGAGCAGTTCTTC. Protein sequence: CSATVTSGGNEQFF.

This clonotype appeared many times. This chain connects TRBV20-1 to TRBJ2-1; the D gene is possibly TRBD2 (6 bases). Deletions cut 6 bases from V and 8 bases from J, with 11 bases between. From germline, CDR1 is DFQATT and CDR2 SNEGSKA (reference sequence). This CDR3 is 11 amino acids long. In DNA form, the CDR3 reads TGCAGTGCGGCGGGATCTGATGAGCAGTTCTTC. It is translated as CSAAGSDEQFF.

This clonotype was detected only a few times. The rearrangement uses TRBV5-5 and TRBJ1-5; TRBD1 is a possible D gene (6 bases). There are 15 residues in the CDR3. V lost 1 base and J 6 bases, leaving 14 bases between the germline ends. Germline CDR1 SGHKS, CDR2 YYEKEE (reference sequence). CDR3 nucleotide sequence: TGTGCCAGCAGCTTGTGGCAGGGGAGGTCTCAGCCCCAGCATTTT. Translation: CASSLWQGRSQPQHF.

The V and J genes are TRBV7-9 and TRBJ2-1, with no clear D. The CDR3 totals 13 residues. Germline CDR1 SEHNR, CDR2 FQNEAQ (reference sequence). Trimming took off 1 base at V and 6 bases at J, with 7 bases between the two ends. Here the CDR3 reads CASSLVEVNEQFF. For the CDR3, the DNA is TGTGCCAGCAGCTTAGTCGAGGTCAATGAGCAGTTCTTC.

This clonotype was counted a few times. The chain carries TRBV27 and TRBJ1-1, with D possibly being TRBD1 (5 bases). There are 15 residues in the CDR3. V lost 3 bases to trimming and J lost 5 bases, with 16 bases between them. Germline-derived CDR1 and CDR2 are MNHEY and SMNVEV (reference sequence). CDR3 nucleotides: TGTGCCAGCAGTTTTGGCCGGAGGGGCGGAACTGAAGCTTTCTTT. Protein product: CASSFGRRGGTEAFF.

This clonotype was picked up many times. The V call is TRBV3-1, the J call TRBJ2-7, with D possibly TRBD2 on 6 matching bases. CDR3 length: 14 amino acids. V lost 4 bases to trimming and J lost 2 bases, with 12 bases between them. The germline gives CDR1 LGHDT, CDR2 YNNKEL (reference sequence). CDR3: CASSPGPGAYEQYF. The CDR3 DNA follows: TGTGCCAGCAGCCCAGGACCGGGAGCCTACGAGCAGTACTTC.

This clonotype was detected a few times. The gene calls are TRBV12-3 or TRBV12-4 and TRBJ2-3; TRBD2 matches 8 bases. The ends lost 4 bases at V and 2 bases at J; junction bases unmatched: 11. The CDR3 is 17 residues long. CDR3 in DNA: TGTGCCAGCAGTTCCGGGGGAGGGCGGGGGGCCACAGATACGCAGTATTTT. Its protein product is CASSSGGGRGATDTQYF.

This clonotype was observed many times. The V gene is TRBV7-8, the J gene TRBJ2-3; TRBD2 aligns across 8 bases. V shed 4 bases, J shed 5 bases, and the junction held 14 bases outside the gene matches. The CDR3 is made up of 17 amino acids. Per germline, CDR1 SGHVS and CDR2 FQNEAQ. Written as DNA, the CDR3 is TGTGCCAGCAGCTCGATGGAGCGCGGGAGGTATAGAGATACGCAGTATTTT. This sequence encodes CASSSMERGRYRDTQYF.

In its sample, this clonotype was seen a few times. The V call is TRBV5-4, the J call TRBJ2-2; D is possibly TRBD1 or TRBD2 (6 bases each). V was shortened by 4 bases and J by 5 bases, with 21 bases between the two germline ends. The CDR3 totals 17 residues. Germline lookup yields CDR1 SGHNT and CDR2 YYREEE (reference sequence). CDR3: CASSRGQAPHRTGELFF. The CDR3 nucleotides are TGTGCCAGCAGCCGGGGGCAAGCGCCTCATCGGACCGGGGAGCTGTTTTTT.

The chain carries TRBV5-1 and TRBJ2-7, with 10 bases aligning to TRBD2. Germline lookup yields CDR1 SGHRS and CDR2 YFSETQ. The CDR3 sequence is 15 residues long. The junction had 6 bases not matched to a gene; V was cut back by 0 bases and J by 6 bases. CDR3 in DNA: TGCGCCAGCAGCTTGGCCTTGGCTAGCGGGAGCGAGCAGTACTTC. Encoded protein: CASSLALASGSEQYF.

The gene calls are TRBV18 and TRBJ2-7; 7 bases fit TRBD1. The V gene's germline CDR1 is KGHSH and CDR2 LQKENI. Trimming took 2 bases from V and 5 from J; bases not matched to a gene: 3. CDR3 length: 13 residues. The CDR3 bases are TGTGCCAGCTCACCAAGAGACAGGGACGAGCAGTACTTC. This translates into CASSPRDRDEQYF.

This clonotype was observed at least ten times. The chain employs TRBV20-1 and TRBJ2-5, with 13 bases aligning to TRBD2. The V gene's germline CDR1 is DFQATT and CDR2 SNEGSKA (reference sequence). Germline trimming cut 1 base from V and 1 base from J; bases unmatched to any gene: 9. The CDR3 has 18 amino acids. The CDR3 DNA reads as TGCAGTGCTAGAGGTCGGACTAGCGGGAGTAGGCCCCAAGAGACCCAGTACTTC. Protein product: CSARGRTSGSRPQETQYF.

The chain has TRBV18 and TRBJ1-1, with a possible D match to TRBD1 (5 bases). Germline loops: CDR1 KGHSH, CDR2 LQKENI. Trimming cost V 0 bases and J 3 bases, with 11 bases left between them. The CDR3 has 15 residues. CDR3 sequence (DNA): TGTGCCAGCTCACCACCCTCGGGACGGGACACTGAAGCTTTCTTT. It specifies CASSPPSGRDTEAFF.

V usage is TRBV28 and J usage is TRBJ2-5, with unresolved D. Germline V gene sequence: CDR1 MDHEN, CDR2 SYDVKM. The CDR3 sequence is 19 residues long. V lost 2 bases, J lost 0 bases, and 22 bases lay in between. The DNA for the CDR3 is TGTGCCAGCAGTTTAGACACCCTATGGAACTACAAGTACCAAGAGACCCAGTACTTC. Translating it yields CASSLDTLWNYKYQETQYF.

This clonotype has ten or more counts. The rearrangement uses TRBV10-3 and TRBJ2-5; 14 bases are a match to TRBD2. The CDR3 extends over 16 amino acids. Germline V lookup: CDR1 ENHRY, CDR2 SYGVKD. The ends lost 7 bases at V and 5 bases at J; junction bases unmatched: 9. CDR3 DNA sequence: TGTGCCATCACCGCTGGGACTAGCGGGAGCGGGGAGACCCAGTACTTC. Translation: CAITAGTSGSGETQYF.

The chain has TRBV7-7 and TRBJ2-1, with a tentative D call TRBD2 (5 bases). The germline V gene encodes CDR1 SSHAT and CDR2 FNYEAQ (reference sequence). V lost 1 base, J lost 8 bases, and 12 bases lay in between. The CDR3 has 14 residues. This CDR3 reads CASSLVAGGDEQFF. CDR3 coding DNA: TGTGCCAGCAGCTTAGTCGCAGGAGGAGATGAGCAGTTCTTC.

This clonotype was counted ten times or more. This chain uses TRBV5-1 with TRBJ2-1; 13 positions agree with TRBD2. Germline V gene lookup returns CDR1 SGHRS and CDR2 YFSETQ. The V gene end was trimmed by 4 bases and the J gene end by 2 bases; junction bases not matched to a gene: 3. The CDR3 extends over 16 amino acids. CDR3 sequence: CASSPGTSGAYNEQFF. DNA for the CDR3: TGCGCCAGCAGCCCCGGGACTAGCGGGGCCTACAATGAGCAGTTCTTC.

This clonotype showed up many times. The gene calls are TRBV7-8 and TRBJ1-4; TRBD1 aligns across 7 bases. CDR1 and CDR2 (germline): SGHVS, FQNEAQ. The CDR3 runs 17 residues. V lost 5 bases, J lost 8 bases, and 17 bases stayed unmatched. CDR3 nucleotide sequence: TGTGCCAGCAGCCAAGACAGGGTGTCGGTCGCGGAGGAAAAACTGTTTTTT. Its translation: CASSQDRVSVAEEKLFF.

V and J are TRBV5-1 and TRBJ2-6, with a weak D call TRBD1 (6 bases). CDR1 and CDR2 (germline): SGHRS, YFSETQ. The CDR3 totals 17 residues. Trimming pared 2 bases from V and 0 bases from J, leaving 12 bases between. In DNA, the CDR3 is TGCGCCAGCAGCTTTTCTCAGGGGCGCTCTGGGGCCAACGTCCTGACTTTC. Translating it yields CASSFSQGRSGANVLTF.